This T cell receptor beta chain comes out of a study of radiation and T cells in renal cell carcinoma. Study background: Nephrectomy followed 15 Gy stereotactic body radiation by 4 weeks. Findings of the study overall: Baseline intratumoral clonotype presence is unknown without pretreatment biopsies. In blood, top tumor clones expanded by 2 weeks, shrinking by 4.

To note about this clone: Its antigen is not identified.

Trimming removed 7 bases from V and 1 base from J, with 8 bases in between. Per the germline V gene, CDR1 is SQVTM and CDR2 is ANQGSEA. The CDR3 is 11 amino acids. Here immunoSEQ multiplex PCR was the method, and the copy in TCRdb shows in-frame clones only, minus some. The table lists 120,000 to 150,000 clones, 75% to 90% of them singletons. Time point noted: baseline pretreatment blood. Treatment defined: 15 Gy SBRT to primary tumor, nephrectomy 4 weeks later. The sequencing used blood, collected from a patient whose treatment included radiotherapy and nephrectomy. The genes are TRBV29-1 and TRBJ2-7; D remains unclear. This clonotype originated in a woman in her fifties or sixties with renal cell carcinoma. The CDR3 sequence: CSAGESYEQYF. CDR3 nucleotide sequence: TGCAGCGCGGGCGAGTCCTACGAGCAGTACTTC.